Following are 21 T cell receptor beta chains from one sample sequenced in a study of blood T cell repertoires in COVID-19. The repertoire was sequenced with immunoSEQ multiplex PCR; TCRdb's copy has only in-frame clones and lacks some. The sample consists of hundreds of thousands of clones, about 91% of them appearing once. Sequenced sample: peripheral blood. These receptors all come from a woman aged 25 to 39 with COVID-19, enrolled during active disease.

The chain recombines TRBV6-5 with TRBJ2-1, with TRBD2 as a possible D gene (6 bases). Germline V gene sequence: CDR1 MNHEY, CDR2 SVGAGI. CDR3 length equals 11 residues. Trimming stripped 8 bases from V and 8 bases from J, with 10 bases between. CDR3 nucleotides: TGTGCCAGCTCGTGGAGGGATGAGCAGTTCTTC. As protein: CASSWRDEQFF.

This clone was seen a few times. The chain combines TRBV7-9 with TRBJ2-7; perhaps TRBD2 as D (5 bases). This CDR3 contains 11 residues. The V end was cut by 8 bases, the J end by 2 bases, with 7 bases between. Germline-derived CDR1 and CDR2 are SEHNR and FQNEAQ (reference sequence). The CDR3 is CASRGAYEQYF. CDR3 nucleotides: TGTGCCAGCCGGGGAGCCTACGAGCAGTACTTC. Full variable domain (outside the CDR3, taken from reference TRBV7-9 and TRBJ2-7): DTGVSQNPRHKITKRGQNVTFRCDPISEHNRLYWYRQTLGQGPEFLTYFQNEAQLEKSRLLSDRFSAERPKGSFSTLEIQRTEQGDSAMYLCASRGAYEQYFGPGTRLTVT.

The gene calls are TRBV4-3 and TRBJ2-3, with TRBD2 matching 8 bases. After removal of 3 bases from V and 0 bases from J, the junction contained 2 bases not matched to a gene. From germline, CDR1 is LGHNA and CDR2 YSLEER. The CDR3 length is 15 residues. CDR3 in amino acids: CASSHTSGSTDTQYF. The CDR3 DNA sequence: TGCGCCAGCAGCCACACTAGCGGTAGCACAGATACGCAGTATTTT.

The chain uses TRBV5-1 and TRBJ2-5; 10 positions match TRBD1. This CDR3 is built from 15 residues. With 5 bases clipped from V and 5 bases from J, the junction kept 9 bases outside the gene matches. In germline, CDR1 is SGHRS, CDR2 YFSETQ. The CDR3 region has the DNA TGCGCCAGCAGGGTTACGGGACAGGGGTCGGAGACCCAGTACTTC. Protein: CASRVTGQGSETQYF.

V and J are TRBV3-1 (or the pseudogene TRBV3-2) and TRBJ2-5; no clear D gene. The CDR3 totals 14 residues. V was trimmed by 0 bases and J by 4 bases, leaving 9 bases between them. Germline CDR1 is LGHDT and CDR2 is YNNKEL (reference sequence). The CDR3 reads CASSQESVRETQYF. In nucleotides, the CDR3 is TGTGCCAGCAGCCAAGAGAGTGTCCGAGAGACCCAGTACTTC.

The rearrangement joins TRBV5-1 to TRBJ2-1; TRBD2 matches 11 bases. V was clipped by 4 bases and J by 4 bases; unmatched bases: 1. The germline V gene has CDR1 SGHRS and CDR2 YFSETQ. The CDR3 covers 14 residues. The CDR3 region is CASSTSGRYNEQFF. The CDR3 DNA sequence: TGCGCCAGCAGCACTAGCGGGAGATACAATGAGCAGTTCTTC.

This clone showed up just once. This sequence joins TRBV4-3 and TRBJ1-4; 10 bases fit TRBD1. The CDR3 sequence is 16 residues long. CDR1 is LGHNA and CDR2 is YSLEER in the germline V gene. Trimming at V came to 0 bases and at J to 7 bases, leaving 5 bases not matched to a gene. The CDR3 loop is CASSQDGTGVGEKLFF. CDR3 in DNA: TGCGCCAGCAGCCAAGACGGGACAGGGGTCGGTGAAAAACTGTTTTTT.

J is TRBJ1-2 and V is TRBV19, with TRBD1 identical over 7 bases. CDR3 length: 15 amino acids. Trimming at V came to 4 bases and at J to 6 bases, leaving 11 bases not matched to a gene. In germline, CDR1 is LNHDA, CDR2 SQIVND (reference sequence). The CDR3 bases are TGTGCCAGTAGTACCAGGGACAGTCGGGGGCATGGCTACACCTTC. Protein sequence: CASSTRDSRGHGYTF.

The chain employs TRBV7-2 and TRBJ1-5; no clear D. The CDR3 contains 15 residues. The V gene lost 5 bases and the J gene lost 2 bases, with 13 bases spanning the gap. Germline CDR1 is SGHTA and CDR2 is FQGNSA. CDR3 in amino acids: CASSPFGEGNQPQHF. The CDR3 DNA is TGTGCCAGCAGCCCCTTCGGGGAAGGCAATCAGCCCCAGCATTTT.

This chain joins TRBV24-1 and TRBJ2-1, with 10 bases lining up with TRBD1. Germline CDR1 is KGHDR and CDR2 is SFDVKD. Unmatched junction bases numbered 15, after V lost 3 bases and J lost 2 bases. This CDR3 region has 20 residues. The CDR3 spells CATSDGHRDRGRPTYNEQFF. The DNA for the CDR3 is TGTGCCACCAGTGATGGTCACCGGGACAGGGGCCGACCAACCTACAATGAGCAGTTCTTC.

This clone was observed once. The chain carries TRBV2 and TRBJ2-7; TRBD1 matches at 10 bases. Looked up from germline, CDR1 is SNHLY and CDR2 is FYNNEI. The J segment lost 6 bases and the V segment lost 8 bases, leaving 10 bases of the junction unmatched. The CDR3 totals 14 residues. CDR3 coding DNA: TGTGCCAGCGAATCCGGGACAGGGGATCCCGAGCAGTACTTC. Residues: CASESGTGDPEQYF.

J is TRBJ2-3 and V is TRBV7-2; TRBD2 matches at 9 bases. The CDR3 extends over 14 amino acids. Germline V gene lookup returns CDR1 SGHTA and CDR2 FQGNSA. V was pared by 5 bases and J by 3 bases, with 3 bases of the junction left unmatched. The CDR3 bases are TGTGCCAGCAGCGCGGGGGGGCTTACAGATACGCAGTATTTT. Translating gives CASSAGGLTDTQYF.

V is TRBV6-6 and J is TRBJ1-2; 7 bases are shared with TRBD1. Germline CDR1 is MNHNY and CDR2 is SVGAGI (reference sequence). The CDR3 has 14 amino acids. With 5 bases clipped from V and 6 bases from J, the junction kept 9 bases outside the gene matches. The CDR3 loop is CASSPSTGSDGYTF. In DNA form, the CDR3 reads TGTGCCAGCAGTCCCTCGACAGGGTCCGATGGCTACACCTTC.

The J gene is TRBJ2-7, the V gene TRBV9, with TRBD2 as a possible D gene (6 bases). The V gene's germline CDR1 is SGDLS and CDR2 YYNGEE. Trimming took off 3 bases at V and 2 bases at J, with 15 bases between the two ends. CDR3 length: 15 residues. The CDR3 region is CASSEGRTRTYEQYF. Here the CDR3 DNA reads TGTGCCAGCAGCGAGGGGAGGACTCGAACCTACGAGCAGTACTTC.

The gene calls are TRBV12-2 and TRBJ2-4; TRBD2, the table's D call, was not compared with the DNA. TRBV12-2 is a pseudogene. This CDR3 contains 19 residues. Here the CDR3 DNA reads TGTGCAAGTCGCTTTAGGCGCCTTCCGGGAGGGGTCCTCAAAAACATTCAGTACTTC. This sequence encodes CASRFRRLPGGVLKNIQYF.

The genes are TRBV7-6 and TRBJ2-7, with TRBD1 matching over 7 bases. V gave up 4 bases and J gave up 0 bases; unmatched junction bases: 9. Per germline, CDR1 SGHVS and CDR2 FNYEAQ. The CDR3 is 16 amino acids. In nucleotides, the CDR3 is TGTGCCAGCAGCTCGAACAGGGGAAACAGCTCCTACGAGCAGTACTTC. It translates to CASSSNRGNSSYEQYF.

The chain employs TRBV18 and TRBJ2-1; perhaps TRBD1 as D (5 bases). Per germline, CDR1 KGHSH and CDR2 LQKENI. The CDR3 length is 17 residues. The V end was cut by 1 base, the J end by 0 bases, with 13 bases between. Here the CDR3 reads CASSPRQSIASYNEQFF. CDR3 coding DNA: TGTGCCAGCTCACCACGACAGTCTATTGCCTCCTACAATGAGCAGTTCTTC.

J is TRBJ2-3 and V is TRBV10-1; D remains ambiguous. This CDR3 spans 14 amino acids. The germline CDR1 and CDR2 sequences are WNHNN and SYGVQD (reference sequence). The V end lost 0 bases, the J end lost 2 bases, and 6 bases lay between the germline ends. The CDR3 reads CASSESIVTDTQYF. The CDR3 coding sequence is TGCGCCAGCAGTGAGTCGATAGTCACAGATACGCAGTATTTT.

The rearrangement joins TRBV21-1 to TRBJ2-1; the D segment call TRBD1 is taken from the table without a DNA check. TRBV21-1 is described as a pseudogene. This CDR3 is built from 15 residues. The CDR3 nucleotides are TGTGCCAGCAGCACCCAGGGGGCACCCTACAATGAGCAGTTCTTC. As protein: CASSTQGAPYNEQFF.

The gene calls are TRBV27 and TRBJ1-1; tentatively, D is TRBD1 (5 bases). This CDR3 has 14 residues. The V end was cut by 5 bases, the J end by 11 bases, with 21 bases between. CDR1 and CDR2 from the germline V gene are MNHEY and SMNVEV (reference sequence). In DNA form, the CDR3 reads TGTGCCAGCAGTGTCGCCAGGGAACTCATTGGCGCTTTCTTT. It translates to CASSVARELIGAFF.

This clone appeared a single time. The rearrangement uses TRBV18 and TRBJ2-2, with D maybe TRBD1 (5 bases). Germline loops: CDR1 KGHSH, CDR2 LQKENI. CDR3 length: 18 amino acids. V was clipped by 0 bases and J by 2 bases, with 16 bases between them. CDR3 sequence reads: CASSPPAWGAKNTGELFF. DNA for the CDR3: TGTGCCAGCTCACCACCGGCCTGGGGCGCAAAAAACACCGGGGAGCTGTTTTTT.